The rows below give T cell receptor beta chains drawn from one sample of a study of cytomegalovirus exposure and HLA in healthy donors. Data came from immunoSEQ multiplex PCR; TCRdb stores just in-frame clones and leaves some out. This table holds 80,000 to 95,000 clones. Sequencing was carried out using PBMCs. The receptors originated from a woman in her thirties in good health and CMV-seronegative. Each CDR3 is given with its conserved first and last residue. D genes are given only for firm matches.

J,D,V,DNA,CDR3
TRBJ1-5,.,TRBV19,TGTGCCAGTTCCCCGGGCCCAGGGCAGCCCCAGCATTTT,CASSPGPGQPQHF
TRBJ2-3,TRBD2,TRBV5-6,TGTGCCAGCAGCTTGGGACTAGCGGGCTTTAGCACAGATACGCAGTATTTT,CASSLGLAGFSTDTQYF
TRBJ1-3,TRBD1,TRBV11-2,TGTGCCAGCAGCTTTCAGGGGGACCGCTCTGGAAACACCATATATTTT,CASSFQGDRSGNTIYF
TRBJ1-6,TRBD1,TRBV28,TGTGCCAGCAGTTTGCCGGATACAGGGGAATTTGGTTTGTCCTATAATTCACCCCTCCACTTT,CASSLPDTGEFGLSYNSPLHF
TRBJ1-1,.,TRBV2,TGTGCCAGCAGTCTGACACAGACTGAAGCTTTCTTT,CASSLTQTEAFF
TRBJ2-7,.,TRBV18,TGTGCCAGCTCACCGGGGAGCAGCTCCTACGAGCAGTACTTC,CASSPGSSSYEQYF
TRBJ2-1,TRBD2,TRBV7-6,TGTGCCAGCAGCCCAACTAGCGGGAGGGCGGGGAATGAGCAGTTCTTC,CASSPTSGRAGNEQFF
TRBJ1-1,.,TRBV6-5,TGTGCCAGCAGGGCCCGGAAGCAGGGGACCACTGAAGCTTTCTTT,CASRARKQGTTEAFF
TRBJ1-3,.,TRBV6-5,TGTGCCAGCAGCGTGACAGACAGCTCTAACACCATATATTTT,CASSVTDSSNTIYF
TRBJ2-7,TRBD1,TRBV19,TGTGCCTCCCGGGACAGGGGGACCTACGAGCAGTACTTC,CASRDRGTYEQYF
TRBJ1-5,.,TRBV4-1,TGCGCCAGCAGCTACAGGTTGTCTCAGCCCCAGCATTTT,CASSYRLSQPQHF
TRBJ2-5,.,TRBV6-5,TGTGCCAGCAGTACCCGACAGGCCCCCCAAGAGACCCAGTACTTC,CASSTRQAPQETQYF
TRBJ1-3,.,TRBV6-6,TGTGCCTCAGCTGGTGTGAGCGCTGGAAACACCATATATTTT,CASAGVSAGNTIYF
TRBJ1-5,TRBD1,TRBV2,TGTGCCAGCAGTCTGACAGGGGTTCAGCCCCAGCATTTT,CASSLTGVQPQHF
TRBJ2-3,TRBD2,TRBV9,TGTGCCAGCAGCGAGAGTCCCGGGACTATGTCAGATACGCAGTATTTT,CASSESPGTMSDTQYF
TRBJ1-1,TRBD1,TRBV6-5,TGTGCCAGCAGCCGTCCCGGGACAGGGAACACTGAAGCTTTCTTT,CASSRPGTGNTEAFF
TRBJ1-1,.,TRBV2,TGTGCCAGCAGTGAAAATCGAGCGGGACAAGAAGCTTTCTTT,CASSENRAGQEAFF